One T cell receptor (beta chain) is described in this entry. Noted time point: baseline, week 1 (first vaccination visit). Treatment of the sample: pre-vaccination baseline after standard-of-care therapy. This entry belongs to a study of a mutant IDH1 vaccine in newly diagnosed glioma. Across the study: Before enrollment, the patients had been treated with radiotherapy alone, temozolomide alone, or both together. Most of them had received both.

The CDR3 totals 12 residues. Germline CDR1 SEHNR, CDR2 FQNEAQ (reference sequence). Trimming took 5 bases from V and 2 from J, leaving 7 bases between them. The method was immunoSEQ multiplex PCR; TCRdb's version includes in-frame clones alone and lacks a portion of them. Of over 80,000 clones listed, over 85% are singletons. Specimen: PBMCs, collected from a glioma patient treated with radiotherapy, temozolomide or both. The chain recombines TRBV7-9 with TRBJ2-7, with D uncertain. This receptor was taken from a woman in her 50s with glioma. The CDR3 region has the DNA TGTGCCAGCAGCCCCCCTGCCTACGAGCAGTACTTC. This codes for CASSPPAYEQYF.